This TCR beta chain was captured in a study of cytomegalovirus exposure and HLA in healthy donors (TCRdb year 2017). Study-level background: According to an earlier analysis of several hundred of the donors, 150 million to 200 million T cells yielded some 120 million unique TCR beta sequences and 276 Gb of sequence data. An early release that covered some 640 HLA-typed donors contained approximately 300 gigabases of sequencing data and around 80 million unique TCR sequences. Of the 300 to 400 genotyped donors, 65% to 90% fell in the genetic ancestry cluster associated with self-reported Caucasian donors. The study aimed to test whether cataloging public T cell receptors could reveal signatures of past pathogen exposure. The T cell repertoires of around 730 subjects were profiled by immunosequencing and related to cytomegalovirus serostatus. A separate validation cohort of roughly 120 different subjects was used in addition to the roughly 620-subject first cohort. The study combined high-throughput TCR immunosequencing, statistical association of individual TCRs with disease status, and machine learning to predict cytomegalovirus infection status. A later analysis re-examined previously published TCR beta repertoires from roughly 650 donors and added high-resolution HLA genotyping to investigate patterns of TCR occurrence. Rather than using new phenotypic data, the later analysis identified candidate immune exposures from TCR beta sequences and from how often those sequences occurred across donors. An earlier analysis of roughly 580 of the donors used high-throughput TCR beta sequencing to judge whether each TCR beta V gene segment behaved as functional or pseudogenic. Donor age, sex, ethnicity and CMV serostatus were collected together with the repertoire data. Genome-wide SNP genotypes for about 65% of the roughly 700 donors were used in a later genetic analysis, which treated that subset as a discovery cohort. All discovery cohort repertoires had been generated on a single sequencing platform. HLA typing included class I and class II loci at four-digit resolution. The number of typed donors differed by locus: roughly 620-630 for A, B, C, DRB1 and DQB1; 500 to 550 for DQA1; 600 to 610 for DPA1; and approximately 450 for DPB1. Five DR-DQ haplotypes were treated as single units for association and clustering because of strong linkage in the cohort. Among about 400 genotyped donors of the cohort, an average of roughly 230,000 unique TCR beta nucleotide sequences was sequenced per donor, of which about 18% were non-productive.

This clone has only one observation. Its antigen is still unknown. No much larger clonotype is one base removed from it; base qualities were not supplied. Library generation was performed with the immunoSEQ multiplex PCR assay. For the multiplex PCR, a mixture combining 60 forward primers for TCR Vbeta segments and 13 reverse primers for TCR Jbeta segments was used. The CDR3 region of rearranged TCR beta genes was amplified from genomic DNA with a multiplex PCR assay. The Illumina HiSeq System was used to sequence the amplified TCR beta libraries as 87-base-pair reads. As for the authors' bioinformatics: Across the 500 to 700 repertoires, a later analysis counted tens of millions of unique TCR beta chains, 9.5 million to 12 million of which were shared by at least two donors. To remove PCR and sequencing errors, raw reads were error-corrected and collapsed into unique sequences using a nearest-neighbor algorithm that merged closely related sequences. Alignment of CDR3 sequences to IMGT reference sequences was used to assign V, D and J gene segments. For a sequence to be retained, at least a six-nucleotide match to both a V gene segment and a J gene segment was required. Rearrangements were classified as productive when the CDR3 lacked stop codons and remained in frame with V and J, and all other rearrangements were classified as non-productive. CDR3 was defined according to IMGT convention as the region running from the second conserved V-encoded cysteine to the conserved J-encoded phenylalanine. The earlier analysis of roughly 590 of the donors excluded sequences that lacked an unambiguous match to a single V gene segment. In an earlier analysis of around 600 of the donors, V segments were called functional above 56.7% productive rearrangements and were called segregating when the between-donor standard deviation exceeded 5%. A statistical classification framework was built for diagnosing cytomegalovirus status from the catalog of TCR beta chain sequences. In a later analysis, TCR nucleotide sequences were compared against IMGT/GENE-DB human TR gene sequences so that V and J genes could be assigned. The TCRdist pipeline was used in a later analysis to assign CDR3 sequences and most-parsimonious VDJ recombination scenarios. In a later analysis, each TCR beta chain was defined by its CDR3 amino acid sequence together with its V-gene family, and reads lacking a unique V-gene family were excluded. To address suspected cross-contamination and a sequencing artifact, a later analysis removed approximately 600 highly shared, low-generation-probability nucleotide sequences. In a later analysis, a clonal expansion index was calculated for each public chain from normalized within-repertoire ranks of inferred template counts. In a later analysis, generation probabilities were computed using a VDJ recombination model fitted to out-of-frame rearrangements, and the results were checked against IGoR. In a later analysis, TCR-TCR, TCR-HLA and TCR-CMV co-occurrence was scored with hypergeometric tests, and a repertoire-size bias correction was applied to TCR pairs. To estimate false discovery rates, a later analysis permuted the HLA or CMV assignments 20 times. In a later analysis, co-occurring TCRs were grouped using DBSCAN, and TCRdist sequence similarity was added for clustering within HLA-allele-positive subsets. Co-occurrence clustering excluded repertoires with fewer than 30,000 or more than 120,000 public chains, plus five with anomalous nucleotide sharing. TCRdb retrieved this table from immuneACCESS and kept in-frame rearrangements only. Not all clones are present; in checked studies, unresolved V genes account for under half, and no reason is known for the remainder. The V and J calls and clone size come from that table; D and trimming were worked out from the DNA. The sample table holds some 150,000 clones, of which more than 60% were seen once. 2.5% to 3.5% of the sample rests with the top ten.

From the germline V gene, CDR1 is MNHEY and CDR2 is SVGAGI. The CDR3 goes from the cysteine to the phenylalanine over 12 residues. CDR3 DNA is the only sequence kept; it has 36 bases, read in frame from the first base. V and J lose 2 bases and 8 bases, and a span of 6 bases separates them. The cohort was made up of around 720 healthy bone marrow donors. At the time of sampling, all cohort members were nominally healthy, though unrecorded immune exposures were likely present. The donor was CMV seronegative and was included in the group of a few hundred seronegative cohort members. Each donor provided a peripheral blood sample, and peripheral blood mononuclear cells were used for TCR beta sequencing. The Qiagen DNeasy Blood Extraction Kit was used to extract genomic DNA from the blood cell samples. Broad study findings and their caveats: The presence/absence analyses assumed that sequencing depth was roughly uniform across donors, and that assumption may not be true. Across donors, most TCR sequences were observed very rarely, whereas some public TCRs were present in many individuals. Linkage disequilibrium might explain the correlated functional status among segregating V segments, but an unknown experimental factor could not be excluded. According to a later genetic analysis, donors in an Asian-associated ancestry cluster had fewer N-insertions in productive TCRs than the roughly 700-donor mean. Because counts were too low, around 17 rarely observed V segments, including chromosome 9 orphons, were left out of the earlier analysis of approximately 500 of the donors. In a later analysis, HLA-associated TCR beta chains were found to be more clonally expanded and to have lower generation probabilities than equally common non-associated chains. A further reported finding was that TCR beta sequences accurately predicted the HLA-A and HLA-B alleles for most subjects in the first cohort. A cluster of highly shared sequence variants was judged likely to be a technical artifact of the sequencing pipeline. A later analysis found that TCR association rates varied across HLA loci, with DRB1 alleles showing the most associated TCRs and HLA-C alleles the fewest. In the study, around 150 TCR beta chains were listed as associated with cytomegalovirus. For the cohort, immune exposure information was limited to CMV serostatus. In both the original and validation cohorts, the classifier was reported to diagnose cytomegalovirus status with high specificity and sensitivity. The authors suggested that the approach could potentially be extended to other disease states and immunological phenotypes. In a later genetic analysis, a missense DCLRE1C variant was associated with V-gene and J-gene trimming of TCR beta chains, and the association was replicated in an independent cohort. Assigning TCR associations to individual alleles was difficult when HLA alleles, especially DR and DQ, strongly co-occurred. In this cohort, only TCR beta chains were sequenced, and detectable features were limited by the absence of alpha or paired-chain data. A later analysis associated 17,000 or so TCR beta sequences with specific HLA alleles at a false discovery rate of 0.05. The 87-base-pair reads could not distinguish some IMGT-functional V segments, including TRBV6-2 and TRBV6-3, so those segments were excluded. A later analysis reported that several top co-occurrence clusters appeared linked to parvovirus B19, influenza, CMV and Epstein-Barr virus. In a later analysis, most CMV-associated TCR beta chains were found to appear HLA-restricted, with HLA associations seemingly driven largely by CMV exposure. Broadly in line with IMGT annotations, most TCR beta V segments showed up in productive rearrangements about 90% or about 30% of the time in an earlier analysis of approximately 640 of the donors. Because HLA typing was missing for some donors at each locus, association tests included only the typed subset. A few of the identified cytomegalovirus-associated TCR beta chains were confirmed in vitro to be specific for cytomegalovirus antigens.

The chain employs TRBV6-5 and TRBJ1-4, and possibly TRBD1, on 5 matching bases. The sequence was collected from a male donor in good health and CMV-seronegative. Sequenced material: PBMCs. The DNA sequence follows: TGTGCCAGCAGTTACGGGGGGGAAAAACTGTTTTTT. This codes for CASSYGGEKLFF.